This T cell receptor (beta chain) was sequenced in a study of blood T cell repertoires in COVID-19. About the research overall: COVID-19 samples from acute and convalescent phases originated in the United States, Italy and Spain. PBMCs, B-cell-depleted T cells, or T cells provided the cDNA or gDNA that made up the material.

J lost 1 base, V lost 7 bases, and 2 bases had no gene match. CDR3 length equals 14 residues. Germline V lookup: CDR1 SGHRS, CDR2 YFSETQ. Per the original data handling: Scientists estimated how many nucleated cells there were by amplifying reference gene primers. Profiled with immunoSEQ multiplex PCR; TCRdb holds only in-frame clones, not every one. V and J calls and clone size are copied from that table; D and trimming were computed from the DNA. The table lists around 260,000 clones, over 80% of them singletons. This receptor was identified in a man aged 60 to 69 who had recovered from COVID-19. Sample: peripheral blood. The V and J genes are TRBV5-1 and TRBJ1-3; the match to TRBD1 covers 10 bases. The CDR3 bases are TGCGCCAGCTGGGGACAGGGGTCTGGAAACACCATATATTTT. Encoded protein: CASWGQGSGNTIYF.